The entry below describes one TCR beta chain. Its target is unknown. Autoimmune disease history or systemic immunosuppression led to patient exclusion. This CDR3 spans 15 amino acids. Germline values: CDR1 MNHEY, CDR2 SVGAGI. V was cut by 5 bases and J by 0 bases, with 13 bases left in between. This sample is part of a study of OX40 agonist ivuxolimab in advanced cancers. About the research overall: Partial responses occurred in Three dose-escalation patients, one with hepatocellular carcinoma and two with cutaneous melanoma.

The protocol was immunoSEQ multiplex PCR, while the TCRdb copy is restricted to in-frame clones and leaves out a portion. The sample records around 110,000 clones, under 95% being singletons. Study-wide results and caveats: CD4+ and CD8+ blood T cells expanded clonally by week 6 at 0.1 to 3.0 mg/kg. Some patients who did not respond also had low normalized T-cell clonal expansion.

The TCR sequence derives from an adult with an advanced solid tumor such as melanoma, head and neck, liver or kidney cancer. V and J are TRBV6-5 and TRBJ2-5, with D maybe TRBD1 (6 bases). The specimen comprised CD4+ or CD8+ T cells sorted from blood, sampled in a trial of the OX40 agonist ivuxolimab. In nucleotides, the CDR3 is TGTGCCAGCAGTAGACGAAGGGGGTACCAAGAGACCCAGTACTTC. It codes for CASSRRRGYQETQYF.